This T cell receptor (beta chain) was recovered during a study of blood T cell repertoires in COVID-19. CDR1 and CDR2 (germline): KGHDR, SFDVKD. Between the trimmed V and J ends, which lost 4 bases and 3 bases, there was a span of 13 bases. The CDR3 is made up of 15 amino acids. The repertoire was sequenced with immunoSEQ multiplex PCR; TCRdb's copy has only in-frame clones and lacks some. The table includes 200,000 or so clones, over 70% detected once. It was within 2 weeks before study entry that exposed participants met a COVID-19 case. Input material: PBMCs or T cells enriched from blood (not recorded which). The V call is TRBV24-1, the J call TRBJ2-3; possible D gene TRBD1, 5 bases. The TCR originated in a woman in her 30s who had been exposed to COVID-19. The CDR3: CATSDPLGRTDTQYF. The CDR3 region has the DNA TGTGCCACCAGTGACCCGCTGGGGCGGACAGATACGCAGTATTTT.